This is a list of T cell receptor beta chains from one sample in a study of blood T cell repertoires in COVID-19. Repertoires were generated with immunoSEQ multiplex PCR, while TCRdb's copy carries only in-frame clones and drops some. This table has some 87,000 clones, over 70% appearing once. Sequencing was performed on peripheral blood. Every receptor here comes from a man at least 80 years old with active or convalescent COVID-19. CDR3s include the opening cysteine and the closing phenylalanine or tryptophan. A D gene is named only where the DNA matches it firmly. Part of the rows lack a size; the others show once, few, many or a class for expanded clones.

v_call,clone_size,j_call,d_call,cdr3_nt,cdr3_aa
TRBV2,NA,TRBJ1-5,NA,TGTGCCAGCATGACAGCCCGCAATCAGCCCCAGCATTTT,CASMTARNQPQHF
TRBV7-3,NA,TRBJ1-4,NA,TGTGCCTTAACAGTAGAGCATGAAAAACTGTTTTTT,CALTVEHEKLFF
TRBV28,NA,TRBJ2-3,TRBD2,TGTGCCAGCAGGCCGGGGGGGCTGACAGATACGCAGTATTTT,CASRPGGLTDTQYF
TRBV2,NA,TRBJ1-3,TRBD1,TGTGCCAGCAGGGGTGAGGGGGCTGGTGGAAACACCATATATTTT,CASRGEGAGGNTIYF
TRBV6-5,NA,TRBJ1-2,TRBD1,TGTGCCAGCACCCGACAGGGTCCGGATGGCTACACCTTC,CASTRQGPDGYTF
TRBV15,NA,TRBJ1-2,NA,TGTGCCACCAGCAGAGAGAGGGGGACAAGGACTAACTATGGCTACACCTTC,CATSRERGTRTNYGYTF
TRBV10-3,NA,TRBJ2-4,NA,TGTGCCGTTGGGGACACCATAGCCAAAAACATTCAGTACTTC,CAVGDTIAKNIQYF
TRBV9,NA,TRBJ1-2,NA,TGTGCCAGCAGCGTAGTCGGGGTTGGCTATGGCTACACCTTC,CASSVVGVGYGYTF
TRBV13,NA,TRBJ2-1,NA,TGTGCCAGCAGCTTATACGGGGGCTACAATGAGCAGTTCTTC,CASSLYGGYNEQFF
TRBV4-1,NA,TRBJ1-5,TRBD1,TGCGCCAGCAGCCCCGGGACAGTCAATCAGCCCCAGCATTTT,CASSPGTVNQPQHF
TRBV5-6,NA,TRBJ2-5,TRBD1,TGTGCCAGCGCCTCGAGACAGGGGGCGGGCGAGACCCAGTACTTC,CASASRQGAGETQYF
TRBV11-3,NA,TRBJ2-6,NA,TGTGCCAGCAGCCCGGGACAGGCCAACGTCCTGACTTTC,CASSPGQANVLTF
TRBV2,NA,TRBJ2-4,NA,TGTGCCAGCGCCAGGGAACGCTCCCAAAACATTCAGTACTTC,CASARERSQNIQYF
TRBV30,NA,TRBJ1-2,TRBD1,TGTGCCTGGAGTGTGGGACAGGGATTTGGCTACACCTTC,CAWSVGQGFGYTF
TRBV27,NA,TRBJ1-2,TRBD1,TGTGCCAGCAGTCGACGAGTGACCGGGACAGACCCGACCAACTATGGCTACACCTTC,CASSRRVTGTDPTNYGYTF
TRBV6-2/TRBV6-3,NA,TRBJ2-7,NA,TGTGCCAGCAGCCGGATCGGGGGTTGGGAGCAGTACTTC,CASSRIGGWEQYF
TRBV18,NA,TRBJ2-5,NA,TGTGCCAGCTCACCAATTAGGCAGGGGACAGAGACCCAGTACTTC,CASSPIRQGTETQYF
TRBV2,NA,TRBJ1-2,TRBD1,TGTGCCAGCAGGAATCAGCAGGGGGGTGTGGACTATGGCTACACCTTC,CASRNQQGGVDYGYTF
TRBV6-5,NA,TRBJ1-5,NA,TGTGCCAGCAGCCAAAACAATCAGCCCCAGCATTTT,CASSQNNQPQHF
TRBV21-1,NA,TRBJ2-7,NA,TGTGCCAGCTGCTCGGGGGGGGATGCCTACGAGCAGTACTTC,CASCSGGDAYEQYF
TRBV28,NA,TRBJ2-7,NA,TGTGCCAGCAGCTCGGACAGCCTGGGGTTTAGGGGCGAGCAGTACTTC,CASSSDSLGFRGEQYF
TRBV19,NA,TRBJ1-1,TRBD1,TGTGCCAGTAGTATCGACAGGGGGTGGACTGAAGCTTTCTTT,CASSIDRGWTEAFF
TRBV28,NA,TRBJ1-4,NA,TGTGCCAGCAGTGCCCTCGGACAGCGCCCAACTAATGAAAAACTGTTTTTT,CASSALGQRPTNEKLFF
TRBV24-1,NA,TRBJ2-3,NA,TGTGCCACCAGTGATTTGGAAGAGGACTCGTCTGACCTGTATTTT,CATSDLEEDSSDLYF
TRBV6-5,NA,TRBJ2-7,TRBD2,TGTGCCAGCAGTTTATCCGGCGGGGGGGACTACGAGCAGTACTTC,CASSLSGGGDYEQYF
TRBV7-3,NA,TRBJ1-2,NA,TGTGCCAGCAGCCCTACAGCGGTTTTCGATGGCTACACCTTC,CASSPTAVFDGYTF
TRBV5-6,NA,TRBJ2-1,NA,TGTGCCAGCAGCTTATCAGGGGGGAGGTACAATGAGCAGTTCTTC,CASSLSGGRYNEQFF
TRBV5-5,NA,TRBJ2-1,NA,TGTGCCAGCAGCTTAGCCGGGACTGGGGGGAATGAGCAGTTCTTC,CASSLAGTGGNEQFF
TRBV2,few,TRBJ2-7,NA,TGTGCCAGCCGGAGGGACTCCTACGAGCAGTACTTC,CASRRDSYEQYF
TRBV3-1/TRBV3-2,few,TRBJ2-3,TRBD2,TGTGCCAGCAGCACGGGGGGGACATTTACTAGCACAGATACGCAGTATTTT,CASSTGGTFTSTDTQYF
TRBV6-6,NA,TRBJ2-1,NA,TGTGCCAGCAGTCCCCGCGACAGGCCGAGCTCCTACAATGAGCAGTTCTTC,CASSPRDRPSSYNEQFF
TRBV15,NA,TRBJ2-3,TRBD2,TGTGCCACCAGCAGAGCTGGGAGCGGGGGGAGCACAGATACGCAGTATTTT,CATSRAGSGGSTDTQYF
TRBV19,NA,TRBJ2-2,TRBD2,TGTGCCAGCGGGGGGGTAGCCGGGGAGCTGTTTTTT,CASGGVAGELFF
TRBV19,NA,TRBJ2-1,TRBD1,TGTGCCAGTAGTATAGGACAGGGGGCCTACAATGAGCAGTTCTTC,CASSIGQGAYNEQFF
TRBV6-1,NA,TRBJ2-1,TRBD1,TGTGCCAGCAGTGAAGCACAGGGGCCGAGGGACGGGCAGTTCTTC,CASSEAQGPRDGQFF
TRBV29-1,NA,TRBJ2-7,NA,TGCAGCGTTGGGCAGGGTAGGGGCGAGCAGTACTTC,CSVGQGRGEQYF
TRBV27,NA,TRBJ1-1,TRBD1,TGTGCCAGCAGTTCACTCACACAGGGGACGAACACTGAAGCTTTCTTT,CASSSLTQGTNTEAFF
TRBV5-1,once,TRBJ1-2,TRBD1,TGCGCCAGCAGCTCCCGGGACAGGGGCGACTATGGCTACACCTTC,CASSSRDRGDYGYTF
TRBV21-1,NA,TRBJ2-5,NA,TGTGCCAGCAGCAAAGGGGACAGGGGGATTCAAGAGACCCAGTACTTC,CASSKGDRGIQETQYF
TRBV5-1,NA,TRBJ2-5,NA,TGCGCCAGCAGGCGGCCTCAAGAGACCCAGTACTTC,CASRRPQETQYF
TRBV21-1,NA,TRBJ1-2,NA,TGTGCCAGCAGCAAAGCCGGACAGGGGATGCGCTACACCTTC,CASSKAGQGMRYTF
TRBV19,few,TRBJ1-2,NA,TGTGCCAGTAGTGGCCAGCGGTCAGGGGACTATGGCTACACCTTC,CASSGQRSGDYGYTF
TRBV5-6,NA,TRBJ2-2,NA,TGTGCCAGCAGCTTACTAGAGGGCACCGGGGAGCTGTTTTTT,CASSLLEGTGELFF
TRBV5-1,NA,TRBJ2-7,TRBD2,TGCGCCAGCAGCTTGGACGGACTAGCGGGCTACGAGCAGTACTTC,CASSLDGLAGYEQYF
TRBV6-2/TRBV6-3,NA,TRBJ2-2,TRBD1,TGTGCCAGCAGTCAAAGCAGGGGGCTACCGCTCACCGGGGAGCTGTTTTTT,CASSQSRGLPLTGELFF
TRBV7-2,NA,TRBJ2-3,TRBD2,TGTGCCAGCAGCTTAGTGCGGGGGGGCGTTGATACGCAGTATTTT,CASSLVRGGVDTQYF
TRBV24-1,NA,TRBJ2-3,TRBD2,TGTGCCACCAGTGAGGCTAGCGGGGGCACAGATACGCAGTATTTT,CATSEASGGTDTQYF
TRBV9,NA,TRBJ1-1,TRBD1,TGTGCCAGCAGCCCGACAGGGTGGAACACTGAAGCTTTCTTT,CASSPTGWNTEAFF